This T cell receptor beta chain comes out of a study of cytomegalovirus exposure and HLA in healthy donors. Study outcomes and limitations: The classifier was said to identify cytomegalovirus status with high specificity and sensitivity.

This clone has just one count. The target antigen is unknown. The V gene end was trimmed by 0 bases and the J gene end by 3 bases; junction bases not matched to a gene: 13. The CDR3 has 19 residues. Germline CDR1 is LGHNA and CDR2 is YNFKEQ. PCR primers comprised 60 Vbeta and 13 Jbeta primers. Libraries were prepared by immunoSEQ multiplex PCR; TCRdb keeps only in-frame clonotypes and omits some of them. The sample records about 180,000 clones, about four fifths being singletons. The receptor's source is a woman in her twenties or thirties in good health and CMV-seronegative. This chain uses TRBV4-2 with TRBJ2-3; TRBD2 matches at 9 bases. The sequenced sample consisted of PBMCs. CDR3 nucleotide sequence: TGTGCCAGCAGCCAAGACCCAGCGGGGGGCAGGATTGGGACAGATACGCAGTATTTT. Its translation: CASSQDPAGGRIGTDTQYF.